Following are 14 T cell receptor beta chains from one sample sequenced in a study of shared clonotypes between healthy human individuals. Profiling relied on immunoSEQ multiplex PCR, and the TCRdb table lists in-frame clones only, not all of them. The table has a few million clones, around 94% seen once. Sequencing input: naive CD4+ T cells sorted from blood. The subset was: CD45RA+ positively selected. The receptor source for this set is a man between 18 and 29 years old in good health.

For the CDR3, the DNA is TGTGCCAGTACCCTGGTAGGGGGCAATCAGCCCCAGCATTTT. This gives the protein CASTLVGGNQPQHF. The gene calls are TRBV19 and TRBJ1-5, with D perhaps TRBD1 (5 bases). CDR3 length: 14 residues. Germline V gives CDR1 LNHDA, CDR2 SQIVND (reference sequence). V was pared by 7 bases and J by 2 bases, with 12 bases between.

The chain links TRBV6-1 to TRBJ2-1, with 9 bases identical to TRBD1. Germline V CDR1 and CDR2: MNHNS, SASEGT. V was clipped by 0 bases and J by 4 bases; unmatched bases: 4. The CDR3 totals 16 residues. CDR3 residues: CASSEAGQGAYNEQFF. CDR3 DNA sequence: TGTGCCAGCAGTGAAGCGGGACAGGGAGCTTACAATGAGCAGTTCTTC.

This chain connects TRBV10-3 to TRBJ1-5; tentatively, D is TRBD1 (5 bases). The CDR3 has 13 amino acids. V dropped 5 bases and J dropped 3 bases, with 8 bases sitting between them. CDR1 and CDR2 (germline): ENHRY, SYGVKD. CDR3 sequence reads: CAISPGNNQPQHF. CDR3 nucleotides: TGTGCCATCAGTCCAGGGAACAATCAGCCCCAGCATTTT.

This sequence joins TRBV10-3 and TRBJ2-7, with D perhaps TRBD2 (6 bases). CDR3 length: 15 residues. V lost 6 bases, J lost 1 base, and 16 bases lay in between. Germline lookup yields CDR1 ENHRY and CDR2 SYGVKD. CDR3 residues: CAIRDGMAGSYEQYF. CDR3 sequence (DNA): TGTGCCATCAGGGACGGGATGGCGGGATCCTACGAGCAGTACTTC.

The J gene is TRBJ1-2, the V gene TRBV6-1; D unresolved. Trimming removed 3 bases from V and 6 bases from J, with 11 bases in between. Germline V lookup: CDR1 MNHNS, CDR2 SASEGT. The CDR3 totals 13 residues. CDR3 in DNA: TGTGCCAGCAGTGAGACGAGGGTCGATGGCTACACCTTC. This gives the protein CASSETRVDGYTF.

The chain carries TRBV6-6 and TRBJ2-2; D uncertain. The length of the CDR3 is 15 residues. CDR1 is MNHNY and CDR2 is SVGAGI in the germline V gene (reference sequence). Trimming pared 2 bases from V and 3 bases from J, leaving 10 bases between. The CDR3 DNA is TGTGCCAGCAGTTACGAAGGGATATACACCGGGGAGCTGTTTTTT. It codes for CASSYEGIYTGELFF.

The J gene is TRBJ2-3, the V gene TRBV9; D may be TRBD2 (6 bases). The CDR3 is 14 residues long. The V and J ends lost 6 bases and 8 bases respectively, with 19 bases between them. Germline V gene data show CDR1 as SGDLS and CDR2 as YYNGEE. The CDR3 DNA reads TGTGCCAGCACCTCGGGAGCTAGTCTTGCTACGCAGTATTTT. It yields the protein CASTSGASLATQYF.

The J gene is TRBJ2-7, the V gene TRBV6-5, with D perhaps TRBD1 (6 bases). Germline V lookup: CDR1 MNHEY, CDR2 SVGAGI. Trimming cost V 10 bases and J 4 bases, with 17 bases left between them. CDR3 length: 13 amino acids. The CDR3 region is CATQPPGAYEQYF. The CDR3 DNA is TGTGCCACCCAACCCCCAGGGGCATACGAGCAGTACTTC.

The chain employs TRBV5-6 and TRBJ1-2, with D possibly matching TRBD1 (6 bases). Germline CDR1 is SGHDT and CDR2 is YYEEEE. With 0 bases removed from V and 4 bases from J, the gap between germline ends came to 7 bases. The CDR3 length is 13 residues. The CDR3 reads CASSLGGGYGYTF. The CDR3 DNA is TGTGCCAGCAGCTTGGGAGGGGGCTATGGCTACACCTTC.

The chain couples TRBV28 to TRBJ1-2, with D hard to call. V lost 6 bases and J lost 4, with 18 bases in between. CDR1 is MDHEN, CDR2 SYDVKM, per germline. This CDR3 has 15 amino acids. CDR3 region: CASSTPSRQGYGYTF. The DNA of the CDR3 is TGTGCCAGCAGCACCCCTAGTAGACAAGGCTATGGCTACACCTTC.

The V and J genes are TRBV4-2 and TRBJ2-3; the D gene is possibly TRBD2 (5 bases). The CDR3 runs 16 residues. In germline, CDR1 is LGHNA, CDR2 YNFKEQ. Trimming cost V 4 bases and J 2 bases, with 16 bases left between them. CDR3 loop: CASSLQALGSTDTQYF. CDR3 nucleotides: TGTGCCAGCAGCCTACAAGCACTAGGGTCCACAGATACGCAGTATTTT.

A word on this clone: Other DNA sequences in the same sample also yield this CDR3. The V gene is TRBV7-9, the J gene TRBJ1-2, with a possible D match to TRBD1 (5 bases). This CDR3 region has 13 residues. V lost 0 bases and J 3 bases, leaving 5 bases between the germline ends. From germline, CDR1 is SEHNR and CDR2 FQNEAQ (reference sequence). The CDR3 region has the DNA TGTGCCAGCAGCTTAGCAGGGGACTATGGCTACACCTTC. Encoded protein: CASSLAGDYGYTF.

CDR3 sequence reads: CASSLAGGGKYEQYF. CDR3 nucleotides: TGTGCCAGCAGTTTAGCCGGCGGGGGGAAGTACGAGCAGTACTTC. V and J are TRBV28 and TRBJ2-7; the match to TRBD2 covers 8 bases. The CDR3 has 15 residues. The V gene end was trimmed by 2 bases and the J gene end by 4 bases; junction bases not matched to a gene: 7. Germline V CDR1 and CDR2: MDHEN, SYDVKM.

The rearrangement joins TRBV10-2 to TRBJ2-5; D not resolved. Germline V CDR1 and CDR2: WSHSY, SAAADI. Trimming took 8 bases from V and 1 from J, leaving 11 bases between them. The CDR3 is made up of 13 amino acids. The CDR3 here is CASLTAPQETQYF. The CDR3 DNA reads TGCGCCAGCCTTACCGCACCCCAAGAGACCCAGTACTTC.